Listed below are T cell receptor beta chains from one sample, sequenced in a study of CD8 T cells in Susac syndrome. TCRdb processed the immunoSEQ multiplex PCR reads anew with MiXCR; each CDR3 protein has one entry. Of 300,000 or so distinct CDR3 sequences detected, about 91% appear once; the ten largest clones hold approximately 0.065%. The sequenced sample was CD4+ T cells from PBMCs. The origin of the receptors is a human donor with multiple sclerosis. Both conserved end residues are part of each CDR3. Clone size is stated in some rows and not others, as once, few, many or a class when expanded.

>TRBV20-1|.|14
CSAELARKNNEQFF
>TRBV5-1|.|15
CASSLVASGTDTQYF
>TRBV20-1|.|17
CSARVTTGAVGNQPQHF
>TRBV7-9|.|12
CASRTNNQPQHF
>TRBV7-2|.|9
CATGETQYF
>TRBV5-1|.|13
CASSFDVTLGAFF
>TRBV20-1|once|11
CSALRGGKSFF
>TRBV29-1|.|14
CSAIDRSFANEQYF
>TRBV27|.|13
CASSLNRRQPQHF
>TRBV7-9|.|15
CASSPRRGPTNEQFF
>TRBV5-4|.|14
CASSLIGGNNEQFF
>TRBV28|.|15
CASSFTGRRKNEQFF
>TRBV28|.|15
CASGGRRVVNTEAFF
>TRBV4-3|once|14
CASSHYGNTGELFF
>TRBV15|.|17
CATSRRTSGRVPGELFF
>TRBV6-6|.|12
CASVSSGNTIYF
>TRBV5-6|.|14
CASSLVGLNTEAFF
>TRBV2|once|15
CASSEGLAGGDTQYF
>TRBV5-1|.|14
CASSLGLPTDTQYF
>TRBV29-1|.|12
CSSRGDSYEQYF
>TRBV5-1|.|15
CAGSTETADLKGYTF
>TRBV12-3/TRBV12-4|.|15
CASSPQTALNTEAFF
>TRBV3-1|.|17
CASSPRLAGGAEETQYF
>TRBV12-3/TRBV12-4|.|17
CASSFNQMWGRPNEQFF
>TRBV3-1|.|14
CASSQTTQGTEAFF
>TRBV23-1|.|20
CASSQSAGRRNPDPSYGYTF
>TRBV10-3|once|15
CAISQMAGAYNEQFF
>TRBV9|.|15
CASSAAQGGITEAFF
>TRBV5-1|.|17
CASSARTSGRFTDTQYF
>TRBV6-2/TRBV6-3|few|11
CASSSAAEQYF
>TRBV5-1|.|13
CASSPWGTDTQYF
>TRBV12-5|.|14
CASGLTTGRSEAFF
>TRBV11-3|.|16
CASSPEPGKDTGELFF
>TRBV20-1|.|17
CSARAPGLAGGGDTQYF
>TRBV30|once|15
CAWGNHRATNEKLFF
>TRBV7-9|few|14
CASSLSSGGETQYF
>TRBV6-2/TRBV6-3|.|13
CASRERAPLELFF
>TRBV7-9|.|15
CASRPPGVAGYEQYF
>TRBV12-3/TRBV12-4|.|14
CASSSYRQGYGYTF
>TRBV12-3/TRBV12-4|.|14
CASSFTGRTGELFF
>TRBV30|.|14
CAWSVRLAGETQYF
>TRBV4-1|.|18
CASSPQPVGQGNTDTQYF
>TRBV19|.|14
CASSIAPTGSQQFF
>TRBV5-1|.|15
CASSLRTGPDYEQYF
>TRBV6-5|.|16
CASSLNSLASYNEQFF
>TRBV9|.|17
CASSEGGVAGGEDEQFF
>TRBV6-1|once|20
CASSEAIRDRALRRGYEQYF
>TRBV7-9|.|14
CASIRTGVYNEQFF
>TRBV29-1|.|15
CSGALTSGQQETQYF